The text below deals with one T cell receptor (beta chain). CDR1 and CDR2 from the germline V gene are SEHNR and FQNEAQ (reference sequence). V was clipped by 4 bases and J by 4 bases; unmatched bases: 5. The CDR3 is 15 residues long. Repertoires were generated with immunoSEQ multiplex PCR, while TCRdb's copy carries only in-frame clones and drops some. The sample includes about 70,000 clones, approximately 92% seen only once; the top ten take less than 4%. This specimen comes from a study of T cell changes during pregnancy in multiple sclerosis. The J gene is TRBJ2-2, the V gene TRBV7-9; 8 bases match TRBD2. The clonotype originates from a female donor in good health, enrolled as a control in a pregnancy study. Source: CD8+ T cells from peripheral blood mononuclear cells, taken in the third trimester of pregnancy. The CDR3 nucleotides read TGTGCCAGCAGCTCCCGGGGGGGCATCACCGGGGAGCTGTTTTTT. It translates to CASSSRGGITGELFF.